The 26 T cell receptor beta chains presented below share a single source sample, sequenced in a study of blood T cells in healthy people across ages (dated by TCRdb to 2015 to 2017). Receptor amplification or capture employed 5' RACE. Sequencing instrument: Illumina HiSeq 2500. A second roughly 7 to 11 cycle PCR used a sample-barcoded 5' primer and a J-beta primer mix. Clones were called with MiXCR by TCRdb after fastp trimmed the public reads at Q25, and only in-frame beta chains were retained. Rows with a matching CDR3 protein are joined into one entry that keeps the most common DNA and genes. This sample comprises 500,000 to 700,000 distinct CDR3 sequences, under 30% of them detected only once. The ten largest make up around a sixth of the sample. Sequenced material: blood. All receptors derive from an elderly woman in good health.

As to this clonotype: A much larger clone is a single base away; this may be a read error. The chain couples TRBV20-1 to TRBJ2-1, with TRBD2 identical over 10 bases. Germline CDR1 and CDR2: DFQATT and SNEGSKA (reference sequence). There are 16 residues in the CDR3. The CDR3 DNA sequence: TGCAGTGCTAGAGGGCTCATAGCGGGAGGTTACAATGAGCAGCTCTTC. Translation: CSARGLIAGGYNEQLF.

This clonotype was seen more than once but under ten times. J is TRBJ1-1 and V is TRBV6-1; D unresolved. The germline gives CDR1 MNHNS, CDR2 SASEGT. The length of the CDR3 is 14 residues. Trimming removed 1 base from V and 2 bases from J, with 8 bases in between. The CDR3: CASSEVRYNTEAFF. CDR3 DNA: TGTGCCAGCAGTGAAGTCAGGTATAACACTGAAGCTTTCTTT.

This clonotype turned up a few times. The chain recombines TRBV6-5 with TRBJ2-4, with 7 bases lining up with TRBD1. The ends lost 4 bases at V and 0 bases at J; junction bases unmatched: 6. This CDR3 is 16 amino acids long. Germline CDR1 is MNHEY and CDR2 is SVGAGI. The CDR3 DNA is TGTGCCAGCAGTTCGCAGGGGGAAGTAGCCAAAAACATTCAGTACTTC. Its protein is CASSSQGEVAKNIQYF.

This clonotype was recorded many times. V gene TRBV5-5 combines with J gene TRBJ2-5; unclear D gene. CDR1 SGHKS and CDR2 YYEKEE come from the germline V gene (reference sequence). V was clipped by 4 bases and J by 5 bases, with 15 bases between them. This CDR3 region has 14 residues. CDR3 in DNA: TGTGCCAGCAGCCCCGGATCCGTTTGGGAGACCCAGTACTTC. Its protein product is CASSPGSVWETQYF. The variable domain in full, completed from reference TRBV5-5 and TRBJ2-5, reads DAGVTQSPTHLIKTRGQQVTLRCSPISGHKSVSWYQQVLGQGPQFIFQYYEKEERGRGNFPDRFSARQFPNYSSELNVNALLLGDSALYLCASSPGSVWETQYFGPGTRLLVL.

Regarding this clonotype: This clone may be a read error of a much larger clone one base away. V is TRBV24-1 and J is TRBJ2-3; D is possibly TRBD1 (6 bases). Trimming took off 4 bases at V and 7 bases at J, with 17 bases between the two ends. The V gene's germline CDR1 is KGHDR and CDR2 SFDVKD. This CDR3 has 15 amino acids. In DNA form, the CDR3 reads TGTGCCACCAGTGAGCGTAACGAGGGACACAATACGCAGTATTTT. Translated: CATSERNEGHNTQYF.

The V and J genes are TRBV20-1 and TRBJ2-7; TRBD1 is a possible D gene (6 bases). This CDR3 contains 14 residues. V was shortened by 0 bases and J by 7 bases, with 16 bases between the two germline ends. CDR1 and CDR2 (germline): DFQATT, SNEGSKA (reference sequence). CDR3 coding DNA: TGCAGTGCTAGAGACATGGCCAGGGGCGATGAGCAGTACTTC. Its translation: CSARDMARGDEQYF.

This clonotype was counted many times. The chain has TRBV6-2 or TRBV6-3 and TRBJ2-1; TRBD1 agrees at 10 bases. Trimming removed 1 base from V and 6 bases from J; junction bases left unmatched: 0. Germline values: CDR1 MNHEY, CDR2 SVGEGT. This CDR3 has 14 residues. The CDR3 DNA sequence: TGTGCCAGCAGTTACTGGGACAGGGGCAATGAGCAGTTCTTC. Residues: CASSYWDRGNEQFF.

This clonotype was seen repeatedly, ten times or more. The genes are TRBV19 and TRBJ2-1; 12 positions match TRBD2. V was pared by 6 bases and J by 8 bases, with 11 bases of the junction left unmatched. Germline CDR1 reads LNHDA; CDR2 reads SQIVND (reference sequence). The CDR3 is 16 residues long. In DNA, the CDR3 is TGTGCCAGTAGCCGGAGGGCTAGCGGGGGGGCGGATGAGCAGTTCTTC. Translating it yields CASSRRASGGADEQFF.

This clonotype was counted between two and nine times. The rearrangement uses TRBV5-1 and TRBJ2-2; D may be TRBD1 or TRBD2 (6 bases each). Germline V gene sequence: CDR1 SGHRS, CDR2 YFSETQ. This CDR3 has 15 residues. The V gene lost 3 bases and the J gene lost 5 bases, with 14 bases spanning the gap. CDR3 DNA sequence: TGCGCCAGCAGCTCAACTACAGGGAGGACCGGGGAGCTGTTTTTT. It specifies CASSSTTGRTGELFF.

This clonotype has more than one count but fewer than ten. This clone may be a read error of a much larger clone one base away. The rearrangement links TRBV20-1 to TRBJ2-7, with D perhaps matching TRBD1 or TRBD2 (5 bases each). Trimming took 3 bases from V and 0 from J, leaving 12 bases between them. CDR3 size: 14 residues. Looked up from germline, CDR1 is DFQATT and CDR2 is SNEGSKA (reference sequence). The CDR3 nucleotides read TGCAGTGCTAGGTGGGGCGGAGGCTCCTACGAGCAGTACTTC. Translated, it gives CSARWGGGSYEQYF.

This rearrangement joins TRBV24-1 to TRBJ2-1; maybe TRBD1 (6 bases). The CDR3 runs 14 residues. Trimming stripped 4 bases from V and 6 bases from J, with 12 bases between. In germline, CDR1 is KGHDR, CDR2 SFDVKD. The CDR3 spells CATSDGDNTNEQFF. CDR3 nucleotide sequence: TGTGCCACCAGTGACGGGGACAACACCAATGAGCAGTTCTTC.

This clonotype appeared many times. The chain joins TRBV29-1 to TRBJ1-1; TRBD1 aligns across 7 bases. CDR1 and CDR2 from the germline V gene are SQVTM and ANQGSEA. The trim removed 0 bases at V and 7 bases at J, leaving 5 bases unmatched. The CDR3 covers 13 residues. The CDR3: CSVEDGDRFEAFF. The CDR3 coding sequence is TGCAGCGTTGAAGATGGGGACAGATTTGAAGCTTTCTTT.

J is TRBJ1-1 and V is TRBV29-1, with 9 bases matching TRBD1. Germline-derived CDR1 and CDR2 are SQVTM and ANQGSEA. Trimming at V came to 7 bases and at J to 0 bases, leaving 6 bases not matched to a gene. The CDR3 runs 14 residues. CDR3 sequence (DNA): TGCAGCGCCATGACAGGGGGGATGAACACTGAAGCTTTCTTT. Protein product: CSAMTGGMNTEAFF. Based on the CDR3 plus reference TRBV29-1 and TRBJ1-1, the full variable domain is SAVISQKPSRDICQRGTSLTIQCQVDSQVTMMFWYRQQPGQSLTLIATANQGSEATYESGFVIDKFPISRPNLTFSTLTVSNMSPEDSSIYLCSAMTGGMNTEAFFGQGTRLTVV.

Concerning this clonotype itself: This may be a read error, as it is one base from a much larger clone. This chain links TRBV12-3 or TRBV12-4 with TRBJ2-3; 9 bases align to TRBD1. This CDR3 contains 15 residues. The CDR3 sequence is CTSRDGQGPSDTQYF. As DNA, the CDR3 is TGTACCAGCAGGGACGGACAGGGGCCCTCAGATACGCAGTATTTT.

This clonotype was counted between two and nine times. A junction boundary mismatches the germline segment, possibly from a read error. The V call is TRBV7-9, the J call TRBJ2-3, with D maybe TRBD2 (6 bases). CDR3 length equals 17 residues. Germline V lookup: CDR1 SEHNR, CDR2 FQNEAQ (reference sequence). CDR3 sequence: CASSPYPRLVSTDMQYF. The CDR3 nucleotides are TGTGCCAGCAGCCCTTACCCTAGACTAGTCAGCACAGATATGCAGTATTTT.

This chain joins TRBV11-2 and TRBJ2-3, with 10 bases fitting TRBD2. CDR3 length: 16 residues. The J segment lost 5 bases and the V segment lost 5 bases, leaving 10 bases of the junction unmatched. The germline gives CDR1 SGHAT, CDR2 FQNNGV. This CDR3 reads CASSPKRGGVGDTQYF. The CDR3 nucleotides read TGTGCCAGCAGCCCGAAGCGGGGGGGCGTCGGAGATACGCAGTATTTT.

This clonotype was counted many times. This could be a read error, since a much larger clone is one nucleotide away. V and J are TRBV7-2 and TRBJ2-7; 12 nucleotides match TRBD1. Germline CDR1 SGHTA, CDR2 FQGNSA. Germline trimming cut 4 bases from V and 3 bases from J; bases unmatched to any gene: 4. This CDR3 contains 15 residues. The CDR3: CASSSGTGGCYEQYF. CDR3 sequence (DNA): TGTGCCAGCAGCTCGGGGACAGGGGGCTGCTACGAGCAGTACTTC.

This clonotype was detected only a few times. This sequence may be a read error, since a much larger clone differs from it by one base. This chain connects TRBV12-3 or TRBV12-4 to TRBJ2-1, with D possibly TRBD1 on 6 matching bases. The better agreement between TRBJ2-7 and the DNA end casts doubt on the J call. This CDR3 comprises 15 residues. CDR3 amino acids: CASSLDSTSYNEQYF. The CDR3 DNA follows: TGTGCCAGCAGTTTGGACAGTACTTCCTACAATGAGCAGTACTTC.

This clonotype has just a few counts. The chain uses TRBV6-6 and TRBJ1-6; a weak D match, TRBD1 (6 bases). The V and J ends lost 2 bases and 7 bases respectively, with 15 bases between them. Looked up from germline, CDR1 is MNHNY and CDR2 is SVGAGI (reference sequence). This CDR3 spans 16 amino acids. In DNA form, the CDR3 reads TGTGCCAGCAGTTACCTCGGAGGAGGGGGAAATTCACCCCTCCACTTT. Translating it yields CASSYLGGGGNSPLHF.

This clonotype was counted once. This sequence may be a read error, since a much larger clone differs from it by one base. This CDR3 fails to terminate in the conserved phenylalanine or tryptophan, so it likely reflects a read error. This chain joins TRBV7-2 and TRBJ1-1; no clear D. The V end lost 5 bases, the J end lost 0 bases, and 13 bases lay between the germline ends. CDR1 and CDR2 from the germline V gene are SGHTA and FQGNSA. This CDR3 comprises 15 residues. The CDR3 region is CASSLTGILNTEAFC. In DNA, the CDR3 is TGTGCCAGCAGCCTTACTGGGATTTTGAACACTGAAGCTTTCTGT.

This clonotype was recorded at least ten times. The chain is built from TRBV10-2 and TRBJ2-5; D gene ambiguous. Germline lookup yields CDR1 WSHSY and CDR2 SAAADI. Between the trimmed V and J ends, which lost 7 bases and 3 bases, there was a span of 6 bases. This CDR3 contains 11 residues. Written as DNA, the CDR3 is TGCGCCAGCAAGGGCAAAGAGACCCAGTACTTC. It is translated as CASKGKETQYF.

This clonotype was seen at least ten times. V usage is TRBV7-9 and J usage is TRBJ1-4; D might be TRBD1 (5 bases). Germline values: CDR1 SEHNR, CDR2 FQNEAQ (reference sequence). The CDR3 has 15 residues. Trimming removed 3 bases from V and 3 bases from J, with 11 bases in between. The CDR3 sequence: CASSFPGIANEKLFF. The CDR3 DNA is TGTGCCAGCAGCTTTCCAGGGATCGCTAATGAAAAACTGTTTTTT. Full variable domain (rest looked up from reference TRBV7-9 and TRBJ1-4): DTGVSQNPRHKITKRGQNVTFRCDPISEHNRLYWYRQTLGQGPEFLTYFQNEAQLEKSRLLSDRFSAERPKGSFSTLEIQRTEQGDSAMYLCASSFPGIANEKLFFGSGTQLSVL.

This clonotype appeared many times. The rearrangement links TRBV5-4 to TRBJ2-7; perhaps D is TRBD1 or TRBD2 (6 bases each). CDR1 is SGHNT and CDR2 is YYREEE in the germline V gene (reference sequence). Trimming took 5 bases from V and 4 from J, leaving 13 bases between them. CDR3 length: 13 residues. The CDR3 DNA is TGTGCCAGCAGTCCCCAAGGGGGGTACGAGCAGTACTTC. It yields the protein CASSPQGGYEQYF.

The genes are TRBV6-6 and TRBJ1-2, with a possible D match to TRBD1 (6 bases). Trimming removed 4 bases at V and 1 base at J, with 10 bases between. Germline-derived CDR1 and CDR2 are MNHNY and SVGAGI (reference sequence). The CDR3 contains 14 residues. CDR3 coding DNA: TGTGCCAGCAGTTTTGGACAGCTTAACTATGGCTACACCTTC. Translating gives CASSFGQLNYGYTF.

The chain employs TRBV7-6 and TRBJ2-7; the D gene could be TRBD1 or TRBD2 (7 bases each). Per germline, CDR1 SGHVS and CDR2 FNYEAQ. The CDR3 length is 15 residues. V lost 5 bases to trimming and J lost 2 bases, with 16 bases between them. For the CDR3, the DNA is TGTGCCAGCAGCCCTCGGCAGGGGGGGACCTACGAGCAGTACTTC. Translation: CASSPRQGGTYEQYF.

This clonotype was seen many times. The CDR3 is CASRGLVTGDKNIQYF. The CDR3, as DNA: TGTGCCAGCAGGGGGTTGGTGACAGGGGACAAAAACATTCAGTACTTC. The chain joins TRBV6-5 to TRBJ2-4, with 8 bases that match TRBD1. The CDR3 covers 16 residues. With V trimmed by 6 bases and J by 3 bases, 10 bases remained unmatched. CDR1 is MNHEY and CDR2 is SVGAGI in the germline V gene.